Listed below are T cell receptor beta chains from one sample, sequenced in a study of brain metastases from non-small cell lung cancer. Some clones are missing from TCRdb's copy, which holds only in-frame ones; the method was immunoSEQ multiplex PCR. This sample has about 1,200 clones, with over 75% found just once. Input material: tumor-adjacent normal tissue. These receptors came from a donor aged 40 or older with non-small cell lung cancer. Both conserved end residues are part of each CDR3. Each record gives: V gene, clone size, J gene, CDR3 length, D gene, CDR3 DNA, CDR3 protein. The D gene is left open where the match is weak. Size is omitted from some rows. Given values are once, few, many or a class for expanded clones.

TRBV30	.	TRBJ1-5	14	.	TGTGCCTGGAGTCTAACACAAAGGGATCAGCCCCAGCATTTT	CAWSLTQRDQPQHF
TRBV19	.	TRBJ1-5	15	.	TGTGCCAGTAGTAAGGACGGTCTTAGCAATCAGCCCCAGCATTTT	CASSKDGLSNQPQHF
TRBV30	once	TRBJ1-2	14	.	TGTGCCTGGAGACCAGTCCGAATCCCGGATGGCTACACCTTC	CAWRPVRIPDGYTF
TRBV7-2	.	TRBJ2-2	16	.	TGTGCCAGCAGCTCCCGGGGAGATCGATCCACCGGGGAGCTGTTTTTT	CASSSRGDRSTGELFF
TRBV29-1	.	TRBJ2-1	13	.	TGCAGCGTGTGGGGGGTCTCCTACAATGAGCAGTTCTTC	CSVWGVSYNEQFF
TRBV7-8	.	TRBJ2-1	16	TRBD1	TGTGCCAGCAGCTTAGTTGGGACAGCCACCTACAATGAGCAGTTCTTC	CASSLVGTATYNEQFF
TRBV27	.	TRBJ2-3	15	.	TGTGCCAGCAGTAGGACACGGGCTAGCACAGATACGCAGTATTTT	CASSRTRASTDTQYF
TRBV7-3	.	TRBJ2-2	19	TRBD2	TGTGCCAGCCCTTATGGGGATAGCGGGGGCCCCCCGTACACCGGGGAGCTGTTTTTT	CASPYGDSGGPPYTGELFF
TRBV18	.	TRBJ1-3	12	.	TGTGCCAGCTCACCGACAGAAAATACCATATATTTT	CASSPTENTIYF
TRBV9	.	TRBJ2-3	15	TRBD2	TGTGCCAGCAGCGTAAGGAGCGGGGAGGGGGATACGCAGTATTTT	CASSVRSGEGDTQYF
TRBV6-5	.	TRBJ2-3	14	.	TGTGCCAGCAGTTACAAGCGGTGGGCAGATACGCAGTATTTT	CASSYKRWADTQYF
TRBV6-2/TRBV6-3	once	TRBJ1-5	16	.	TGTGCCAGCAGTTCCTATCTAACCACAGGTGGTCAGCCCCAGCATTTT	CASSSYLTTGGQPQHF
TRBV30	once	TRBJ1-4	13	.	TGTGCCTGGAGGAAGGCAGGGGTAGAAAAACTGTTTTTT	CAWRKAGVEKLFF
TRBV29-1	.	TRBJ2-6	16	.	TGCAGCGTCTATGGAGGGGTTCACTCTGGGGCCAACGTCCTGACTTTC	CSVYGGVHSGANVLTF
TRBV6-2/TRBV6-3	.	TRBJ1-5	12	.	TGTGCCAGCAGCTGGGATAATCAGCCCCAGCATTTT	CASSWDNQPQHF
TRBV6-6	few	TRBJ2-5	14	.	TGTGCCAGCAGTTACGATGCTGGGAAAGACGCCCAGTACTTC	CASSYDAGKDAQYF
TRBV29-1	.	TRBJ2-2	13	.	TGCAGCATCGGAGGATTAAGCACCGGGGAGCTGTTTTTT	CSIGGLSTGELFF
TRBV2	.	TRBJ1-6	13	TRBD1	TGTGCCAGCGTAAATCAGGGGGGATCACCCCTCCACTTT	CASVNQGGSPLHF
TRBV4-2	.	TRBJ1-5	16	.	TGTGCCAGCAGCCAGCAACAGGGTGCAAGCAATCAGCCCCAGCATTTT	CASSQQQGASNQPQHF
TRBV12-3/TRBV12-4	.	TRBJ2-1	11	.	TGTGCCAGCAGTTTAGCCAATGAGCAGTTCTTC	CASSLANEQFF
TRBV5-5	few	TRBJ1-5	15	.	TGTGCCAGCAGCTTGTGGGGGGAGAGCAATCAGCCCCAGCATTTT	CASSLWGESNQPQHF
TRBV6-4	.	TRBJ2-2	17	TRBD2	TGTGCCAGCAGTATACTAGCGGGGGGCTCGAACACCGGGGAGTTGTTTTTT	CASSILAGGSNTGELFF
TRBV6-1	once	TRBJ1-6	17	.	TGTGCCAGCAGTGACCTGTCGGGGCGTAGGGATAATTCACCCCTCCACTTT	CASSDLSGRRDNSPLHF
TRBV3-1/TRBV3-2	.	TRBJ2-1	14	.	TGTACCAGCAGCCAAGTGGGACGCCTTCGAGAGCAGTTCTTC	CTSSQVGRLREQFF
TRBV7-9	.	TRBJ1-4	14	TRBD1	TGTGCCAGCAGCTTAGACAGGGGGCGCGAAAAACTGTTTTTT	CASSLDRGREKLFF
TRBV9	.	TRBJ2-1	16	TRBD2	TGTGCCAGCAGCGTAGCGGGCCAGCGGGGATACAATGAGCAGTTCTTC	CASSVAGQRGYNEQFF
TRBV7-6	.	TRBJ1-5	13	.	TGTGCCAGCAGCCCCAGGGATTTGCAGCCCCAGCATTTT	CASSPRDLQPQHF
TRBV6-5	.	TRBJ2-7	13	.	TGTGCCAGCAGCTATATTATCGGGGCCGAGCAGTACTTC	CASSYIIGAEQYF
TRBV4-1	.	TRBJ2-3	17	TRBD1	TGCGCCAGCAGCCAAGTTCTGACAGGGTGGGATACAGATACGCAGTATTTT	CASSQVLTGWDTDTQYF
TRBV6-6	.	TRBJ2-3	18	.	TGTGCCAGCAGTCTCCGGACAGATGGCGAACAAAAAAAAGATACGCAGTATTTT	CASSLRTDGEQKKDTQYF
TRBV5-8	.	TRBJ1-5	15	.	TGTGCCAGCAGCCCGGGGGTGTGGGACAATCAGCCCCAGCATTTT	CASSPGVWDNQPQHF